The clone carrying this TCR beta chain was seen at least ten times. Its antigen is still unknown. The data originate from a study of prognosis after radiotherapy for stage I lung cancer. Study-wide background: With stereotactic body radiotherapy, no patient received any concurrent therapy.

The study amplified the TCR beta CDR3 region from genomic DNA. This amplification was carried out by two rounds of multiplex PCR. The use of primers specific to each TRBV and TRBJ gene characterized first-round PCR. Each CDR3 protein is one row after TCRdb ran MiXCR on the multiplex PCR reads. Of about 25,000 distinct CDR3 sequences in the sample, under 40% were seen once. General study results and limits: For the expanded TCR clones, whether they were tumor-specific was not determined. Between patients with and without metastases, TRBV and TRBJ gene usage reportedly differed.

Here the sequenced sample was PBMCs, taken before or after stereotactic body radiation therapy (not recorded which). The receptor was derived from a donor older than 45 with non-small cell lung cancer.

CDR3 sequence reads: CAIITQGRPGYTF. CDR3 in DNA: TGTGCCATCATTACACAGGGCCGGCCTGGCTACACCTTC. This chain links TRBV10-3 with TRBJ1-2, with a possible D match to TRBD1 (6 bases). The CDR3 is made up of 13 amino acids. The V and J ends lost 7 bases and 7 bases respectively, with 16 bases between them. Germline V lookup: CDR1 ENHRY, CDR2 SYGVKD.